Listed below are T cell receptor beta chains from one sample, sequenced in a study of blood T cell repertoires in COVID-19. Generated by immunoSEQ multiplex PCR, the TCRdb table keeps only in-frame clones and is missing some. Of about 230,000 clones in the sample, 65% to 90% were seen once. The sequencing sample was made of peripheral blood. The receptors derive from a man in his fifties or sixties with COVID-19, enrolled during active disease. Each CDR3 is given with its conserved first and last residue. The D gene is left open where the match is weak. The size entry is marked missing in some rows and otherwise reads once, few, many or a size class.

j_call v_call clone_size d_call cdr3_nt cdr3_aa
TRBJ1-4 TRBV6-5 NA TRBD1 TGTGCCAGCAGTTACTCGGGGGACAGGGGTGAAAAACTGTTTTTT CASSYSGDRGEKLFF
TRBJ1-1 TRBV10-1 NA NA TGCGCCAGCAGCTGCGACAGCCTGCGCACTGAAGCTTTCTTT CASSCDSLRTEAFF
TRBJ2-4 TRBV4-1 NA NA TGCGCCAGCAGCCAAGATCTTCCGGGTCAAAACATTCAGTACTTC CASSQDLPGQNIQYF
TRBJ1-2 TRBV5-5 NA TRBD1 TGTGCCAGCAGCGTAACCCCGTGGGGGACAGAATATGGCTACACCTTC CASSVTPWGTEYGYTF
TRBJ2-2 TRBV14 NA TRBD1 TGTGCCAGCAGCCCCCTCTCAGGACAGGGAAACACCGGGGAGCTGTTTTTT CASSPLSGQGNTGELFF
TRBJ1-4 TRBV27 NA TRBD1 TGTGCCAGCAGTTTAACAGGGGGCTCAAGTAATGAAAAACTGTTTTTT CASSLTGGSSNEKLFF
TRBJ2-7 TRBV19 NA TRBD2 TGTGCCTCTCAGGAGTCGGGGGGGTTTGTCTACGAGCAGTACTTC CASQESGGFVYEQYF
TRBJ2-7 TRBV24-1 NA NA TGTGCCACCAGTGATCCCCCCGTGGGGCAGGCTATGCGTAGAAGAGTCTACGAGCAGTACTTC CATSDPPVGQAMRRRVYEQYF
TRBJ2-1 TRBV4-2 NA NA TGTGCCAGCAGCCAACCTCAGAGTGGCCTAGCAGTCTACAATGAGCAGTTCTTC CASSQPQSGLAVYNEQFF
TRBJ2-2 TRBV7-3 NA TRBD1 TGTGCCAGCAGCTTAACCCCCGGACAGGGCGGCGGGGAGCTGTTTTTT CASSLTPGQGGGELFF
TRBJ1-5 TRBV7-2 NA NA TGTGCCAGCAGCTTGTTCGGTAGCAATCAGCCCCAGCATTTT CASSLFGSNQPQHF
TRBJ2-2 TRBV24-1 NA NA TGTGCCACCAGTGATACTAACACCGGGGAGCTGTTTTTT CATSDTNTGELFF
TRBJ1-3 TRBV15 NA TRBD1 TGTGCCACCAGCAGAGATGCACCAGGGGGCTCTGGAAACACCATATATTTT CATSRDAPGGSGNTIYF
TRBJ2-7 TRBV19 NA TRBD1 TGTGCCAGTAGTATACCTGCCGGGACAGGGCGCCCCTACGAGCAGTACTTC CASSIPAGTGRPYEQYF
TRBJ1-4 TRBV6-1 few TRBD1 TGTGCCAGCAGTGAATGGCCCCCCGGACAGGGGGCAAGCGGCACTAATGAAAAACTGTTTTTT CASSEWPPGQGASGTNEKLFF
TRBJ1-4 TRBV7-6 NA TRBD1 TGTGCCAGCAGCTTCGGACAGGGGCTTTCTGAAAAACTGTTTTTT CASSFGQGLSEKLFF
TRBJ2-1 TRBV12-3/TRBV12-4 few NA TGTGCCAGCAGGCCCCCGGGGGGCCCCCCTTTCTTC CASRPPGGPPFF
TRBJ1-5 TRBV19 NA NA TGTGCCAGTAGTATAGTTGGGGGGGCGCTAGAACAGCCCCAGCATTTT CASSIVGGALEQPQHF
TRBJ1-4 TRBV27 NA NA TGTGCCAGCAGGGGTTTCGGGAGGATGGGAGTCAATGAAAAACTGTTTTTT CASRGFGRMGVNEKLFF
TRBJ1-2 TRBV6-5 NA NA TGTGCCAGCAGCTTGGGCGGGCTCGCCTATGGCTACACCTTC CASSLGGLAYGYTF
TRBJ2-1 TRBV7-2 NA TRBD2 TGTGCCAGCAGCAATCAAGCGGGCGGGGGGGTATATGAGCAGTTCTTC CASSNQAGGGVYEQFF
TRBJ2-5 TRBV6-5 NA NA TGTGCCAGCAGTTTCGGCGGCCAAGAGACCCAGTACTTC CASSFGGQETQYF
TRBJ1-2 TRBV29-1 NA NA TGCAGCGTTGCGTCCGGGACACTAACGCGCGGCTACACCTTC CSVASGTLTRGYTF
TRBJ1-2 TRBV2 NA NA TGTGCCAGCAGTGCGTTCAAACAGGGTGGCTACACCTTC CASSAFKQGGYTF
TRBJ2-7 TRBV4-3 NA NA TGCGCCAGCAGCCAGGAACTTCAGGGGCCCTCCTACGAGCAGTACTTC CASSQELQGPSYEQYF
TRBJ1-1 TRBV2 NA TRBD1 TGTGCCAGCAGTAAAACTAGACAGGGGAACACTGAAGCTTTCTTT CASSKTRQGNTEAFF
TRBJ1-3 TRBV3-1/TRBV3-2 NA NA TGTGCCAGCAGCCAAGGCCAGGGGTCTAACACCATATATTTT CASSQGQGSNTIYF
TRBJ1-5 TRBV30 NA NA TGTGCCTGGAGTGTAAGGAAAGGGGGCAATCAGCCCCAGCATTTT CAWSVRKGGNQPQHF
TRBJ1-1 TRBV7-3 NA NA TGTGCCAGCAGCTTAATGGGGGGTGAAGCTTTCTTT CASSLMGGEAFF
TRBJ2-7 TRBV6-2/TRBV6-3 NA NA TGTGCCAGCAGCCCATACCCCGGGGACACCAGCTCCTACGAGCAGTACTTC CASSPYPGDTSSYEQYF
TRBJ1-3 TRBV9 NA TRBD1 TGTGCCAGCAGCCCCCGGACAGGGAAGAGACTTGGAAACACCATATATTTT CASSPRTGKRLGNTIYF
TRBJ2-2 TRBV5-4 NA TRBD2 TGTGCCAGCAGCTTGGCTCTAGCGGATCCAGGTGGGGAGCTGTTTTTT CASSLALADPGGELFF
TRBJ2-3 TRBV7-2 few TRBD2 TGTGCCAGCAGCTTATTGGGGGGAGGGGGCACAGATACGCAGTATTTT CASSLLGGGGTDTQYF
TRBJ1-2 TRBV6-5 NA NA TGTGCCAGCAGTTACAGCCAGGGTATCTATCGCTACACCTTC CASSYSQGIYRYTF
TRBJ2-7 TRBV7-9 few NA TGTGCCAGCAGCCTCTCCTTGGCAAATCCTCAGGGGGAGCAGTACTTC CASSLSLANPQGEQYF
TRBJ2-5 TRBV2 NA NA TGTGCCAGCACTAGTGGATGGGGCAGGGTTATGGAGACCCAGTACTTC CASTSGWGRVMETQYF
TRBJ1-1 TRBV28 NA NA TGTGCCAGCAGTCCGCACAGCAAATTTAACGAAGCTTTCTTT CASSPHSKFNEAFF
TRBJ2-7 TRBV30 NA NA TGTGCCTGGAGTACTGGACAGACCTACGAGCAGTACTTC CAWSTGQTYEQYF
TRBJ1-2 TRBV7-8 NA TRBD1 TGTGCCAGCAGCCGCGAACCTTCCGGGACAGCATATGGCTACACCTTC CASSREPSGTAYGYTF
TRBJ2-5 TRBV6-4 once NA TGTGCCAGCAGTGCCCGGAGCGTGTCGTGGGGGGTTCGCCAAGAGACCCAGTACTTC CASSARSVSWGVRQETQYF
TRBJ2-1 TRBV2 NA NA TGTGCCAGCGAGACTGACAATGAGCAGTTCTTC CASETDNEQFF
TRBJ2-7 TRBV7-8 NA NA TGTGCCAGCAGCTTACGTCCAGGGGTCCACGAGCAGTACTTC CASSLRPGVHEQYF
TRBJ1-4 TRBV7-2 NA NA TGTGCCAGCAGCTTAAGGCGGACAGAAAATGAAAAACTGTTTTTT CASSLRRTENEKLFF
TRBJ1-2 TRBV27 few NA TGTGCCAGCAGTTTACGAGGACAGCTTGGCTACACCTTC CASSLRGQLGYTF
TRBJ2-2 TRBV11-2 NA TRBD1 TGTGCCAGCAGCGCCGACAGGGCCGGCACCGGGGAGCTGTTTTTT CASSADRAGTGELFF
TRBJ1-6 TRBV18 NA NA TGTGCCAGCTCACCACCGCTAAATTCACCCCTCCACTTT CASSPPLNSPLHF